The 6 T cell receptor beta chains given below trace back to one sample, sequenced in a study of cytomegalovirus exposure and HLA in healthy donors. With 60 Vbeta and 13 Jbeta primers, the PCR was carried out. Method: immunoSEQ multiplex PCR; TCRdb's copy keeps in-frame clones and lacks some. The table has 110,000 or so clones, 74% seen once. The sample consisted of PBMCs. These receptors all come from a woman aged 40 to 50 in good health and CMV-seropositive.

V and J are TRBV19 and TRBJ1-2, with 7 bases that match TRBD1. Germline CDR1 and CDR2: LNHDA and SQIVND (reference sequence). The V gene end was trimmed by 5 bases and the J gene end by 4 bases; junction bases not matched to a gene: 7. The CDR3 loop spans 14 amino acids. CDR3 in DNA: TGTGCCAGTAGTGTAGGACAGGACTTCTATGGCTACACCTTC. Protein product: CASSVGQDFYGYTF.

Only a few counts were recorded for this clone. This sequence joins TRBV5-1 and TRBJ1-2, with a possible D match to TRBD1 (5 bases). Germline V gene data show CDR1 as SGHRS and CDR2 as YFSETQ. The CDR3 runs to 14 residues. Trimming cost V 4 bases and J 7 bases, with 17 bases left between them. The chain's CDR3 is CASSERLGGSGYTF. CDR3 nucleotide sequence: TGCGCCAGCAGCGAACGCTTGGGGGGGAGTGGCTACACCTTC.

The genes are TRBV5-1 and TRBJ1-3, with 7 bases identical to TRBD1. The trim removed 0 bases at V and 0 bases at J, leaving 3 bases unmatched. Germline CDR1 and CDR2: SGHRS and YFSETQ. The CDR3 is 16 residues long. The CDR3 DNA reads as TGCGCCAGCAGCTTGGCGGGGACAGCCTCTGGAAACACCATATATTTT. Encoded protein: CASSLAGTASGNTIYF.

V is TRBV5-4 and J is TRBJ1-1, with D maybe TRBD1 (6 bases). The length of the CDR3 is 18 residues. V lost 0 bases, J lost 5 bases, and 23 bases lay in between. CDR1 and CDR2 from the germline V gene are SGHNT and YYREEE (reference sequence). The CDR3, as DNA: TGTGCCAGCAGCTTGGGGGAGGGGGGGGCCGTGGATATAACTGAAGCTTTCTTT. Translation: CASSLGEGGAVDITEAFF.

The J gene is TRBJ1-2, the V gene TRBV6-1; D is possibly TRBD1 (6 bases). Trimming removed 6 bases at V and 7 bases at J, with 21 bases between. In germline, CDR1 is MNHNS, CDR2 SASEGT. The CDR3 length is 15 residues. CDR3 protein: CASREHQRGGSGYTF. CDR3 coding DNA: TGTGCCAGCAGGGAACACCAGAGGGGGGGATCTGGCTACACCTTC.

The chain employs TRBV4-1 and TRBJ1-3; TRBD1 matches 8 bases. The trim removed 3 bases at V and 7 bases at J, leaving 8 bases unmatched. Germline V gene sequence: CDR1 MGHRA, CDR2 YSYEKL. The CDR3 has 15 residues. CDR3 sequence: CASSQERQGRNTIYF. The CDR3 bases are TGCGCCAGCAGCCAGGAACGACAGGGGAGGAACACCATATATTTT.